This T cell receptor (beta chain) stems from a study of shared clonotypes between healthy human individuals. Study-wide results and limits: It was observed that 4% to 6% of naive CD4 clonotypes were shared across several donors.

Points on this clone: The target antigen is unknown.

Profiling relied on immunoSEQ multiplex PCR, and the TCRdb table lists in-frame clones only, not all of them. Seen here are around 2,000,000 clones, 85% to 95% observed once, and the top ten hold more than 0.1%. Trimming took off 2 bases at V and 9 bases at J, with 11 bases between the two ends. The CDR3 is 13 residues long. Germline V lookup: CDR1 MNHEY, CDR2 SVGAGI. Sample: naive CD4+ T cells sorted from blood. Subset in this sample: CD45RA+ positively selected. This clonotype was obtained from a young man in good health. The V call is TRBV6-5, the J call TRBJ1-3; D uncertain. The CDR3 sequence is CASSYRGFGTIYF. The CDR3, as DNA: TGTGCCAGCAGTTACCGGGGATTTGGCACCATATATTTT.